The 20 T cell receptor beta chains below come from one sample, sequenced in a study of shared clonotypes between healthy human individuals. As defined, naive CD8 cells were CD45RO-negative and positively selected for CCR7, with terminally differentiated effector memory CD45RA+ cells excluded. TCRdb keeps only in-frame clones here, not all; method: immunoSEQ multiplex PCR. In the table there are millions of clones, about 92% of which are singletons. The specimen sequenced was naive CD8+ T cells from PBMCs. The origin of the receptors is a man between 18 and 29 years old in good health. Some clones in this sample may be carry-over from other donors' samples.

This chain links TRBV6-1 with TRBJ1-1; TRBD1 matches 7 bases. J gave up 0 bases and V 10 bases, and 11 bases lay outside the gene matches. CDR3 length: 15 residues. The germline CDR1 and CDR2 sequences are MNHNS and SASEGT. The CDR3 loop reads CATRTGGYLNTEAFF. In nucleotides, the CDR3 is TGTGCCACAAGGACAGGAGGGTATTTGAACACTGAAGCTTTCTTT.

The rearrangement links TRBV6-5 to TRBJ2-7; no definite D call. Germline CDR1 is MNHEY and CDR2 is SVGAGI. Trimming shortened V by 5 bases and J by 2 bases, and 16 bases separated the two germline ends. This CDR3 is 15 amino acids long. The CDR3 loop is CASSASEYPPYEQYF. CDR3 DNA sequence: TGTGCCAGCAGTGCCTCAGAGTATCCACCCTACGAGCAGTACTTC.

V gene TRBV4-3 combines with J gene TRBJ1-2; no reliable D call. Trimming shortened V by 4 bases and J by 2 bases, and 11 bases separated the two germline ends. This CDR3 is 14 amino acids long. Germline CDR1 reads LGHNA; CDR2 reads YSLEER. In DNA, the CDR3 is TGCGCCAGCAGCCCTAGTTTAGGGAACTATGGCTACACCTTC. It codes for CASSPSLGNYGYTF.

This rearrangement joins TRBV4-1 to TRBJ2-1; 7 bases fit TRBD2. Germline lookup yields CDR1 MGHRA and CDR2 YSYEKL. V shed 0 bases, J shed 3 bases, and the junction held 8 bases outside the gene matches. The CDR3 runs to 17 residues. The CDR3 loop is CASSQELWTRNYNEQFF. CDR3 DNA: TGCGCCAGCAGCCAAGAACTTTGGACTAGAAACTACAATGAGCAGTTCTTC.

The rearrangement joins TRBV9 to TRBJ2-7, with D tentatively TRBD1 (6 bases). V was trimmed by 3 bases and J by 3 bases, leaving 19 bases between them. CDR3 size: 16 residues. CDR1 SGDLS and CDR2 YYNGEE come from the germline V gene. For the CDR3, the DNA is TGTGCCAGCAGCGATCCGACCGACAGGCCCTACTACGAGCAGTACTTC. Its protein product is CASSDPTDRPYYEQYF.

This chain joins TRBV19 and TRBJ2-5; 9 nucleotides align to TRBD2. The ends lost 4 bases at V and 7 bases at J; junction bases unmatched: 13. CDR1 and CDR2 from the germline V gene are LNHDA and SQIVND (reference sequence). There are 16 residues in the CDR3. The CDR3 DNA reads TGTGCCAGTAGTAACCAGCGGGAGGCCACCATAGGGACCCAGTACTTC. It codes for CASSNQREATIGTQYF.

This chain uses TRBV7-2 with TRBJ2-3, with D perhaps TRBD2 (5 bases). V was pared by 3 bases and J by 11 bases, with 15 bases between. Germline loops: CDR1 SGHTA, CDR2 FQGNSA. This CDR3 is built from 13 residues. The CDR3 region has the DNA TGTGCCAGCAGCTTCGGGAACCTGGATGGGCAGTATTTT. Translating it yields CASSFGNLDGQYF.

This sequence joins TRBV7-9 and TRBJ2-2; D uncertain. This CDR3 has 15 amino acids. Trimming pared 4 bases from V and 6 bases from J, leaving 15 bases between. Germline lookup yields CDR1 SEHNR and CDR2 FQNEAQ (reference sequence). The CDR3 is CASSSARGPPGELFF. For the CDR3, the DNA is TGTGCCAGCAGCTCCGCCCGCGGTCCCCCCGGGGAGCTGTTTTTT. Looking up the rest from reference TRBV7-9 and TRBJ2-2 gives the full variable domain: DTGVSQNPRHKITKRGQNVTFRCDPISEHNRLYWYRQTLGQGPEFLTYFQNEAQLEKSRLLSDRFSAERPKGSFSTLEIQRTEQGDSAMYLCASSSARGPPGELFFGEGSRLTVL.

CDR3 nucleotide sequence: TGCAGCGTTGAAGATCGAGACTCAGCTAACTATGGCTACACCTTC. Translation: CSVEDRDSANYGYTF. V usage is TRBV29-1 and J usage is TRBJ1-2; D not resolved. This CDR3 spans 15 amino acids. V was shortened by 0 bases and J by 0 bases, with 11 bases between the two germline ends. The germline gives CDR1 SQVTM, CDR2 ANQGSEA.

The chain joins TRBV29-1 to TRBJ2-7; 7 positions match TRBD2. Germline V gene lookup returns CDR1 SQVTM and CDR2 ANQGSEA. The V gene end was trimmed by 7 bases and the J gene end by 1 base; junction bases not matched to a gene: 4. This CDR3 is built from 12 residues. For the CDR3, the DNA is TGCAGCGCCGGGGGAGGGTCCTACGAGCAGTACTTC. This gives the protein CSAGGGSYEQYF.

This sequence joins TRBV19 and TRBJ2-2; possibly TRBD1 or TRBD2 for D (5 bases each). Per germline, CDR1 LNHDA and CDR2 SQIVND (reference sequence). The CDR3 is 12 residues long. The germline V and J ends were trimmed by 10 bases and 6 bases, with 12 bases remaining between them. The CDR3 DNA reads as TGTGCCACCTCACGGGGCTCCGGGGAGCTGTTTTTT. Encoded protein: CATSRGSGELFF.

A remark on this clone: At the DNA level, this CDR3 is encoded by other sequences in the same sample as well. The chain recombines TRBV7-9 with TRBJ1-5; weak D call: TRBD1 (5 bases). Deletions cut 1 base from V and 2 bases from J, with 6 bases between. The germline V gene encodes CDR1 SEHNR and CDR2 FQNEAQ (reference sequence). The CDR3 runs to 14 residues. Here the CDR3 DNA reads TGTGCCAGCAGCTTAGGAGGGGGCAATCAGCCCCAGCATTTT. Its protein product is CASSLGGGNQPQHF.

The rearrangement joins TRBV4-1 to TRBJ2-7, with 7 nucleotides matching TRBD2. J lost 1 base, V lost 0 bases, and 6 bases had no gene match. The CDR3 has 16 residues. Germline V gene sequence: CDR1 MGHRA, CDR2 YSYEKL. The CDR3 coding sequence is TGCGCCAGCAGCCAAGATGCAGAGCGGGATTCCTACGAGCAGTACTTC. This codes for CASSQDAERDSYEQYF.

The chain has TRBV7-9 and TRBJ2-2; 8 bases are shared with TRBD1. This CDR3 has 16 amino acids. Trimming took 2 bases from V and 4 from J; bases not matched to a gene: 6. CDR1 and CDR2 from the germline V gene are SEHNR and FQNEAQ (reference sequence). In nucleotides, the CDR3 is TGTGCCAGCAGCTTACCAGGGGGCAGCAGCACCGGGGAGCTGTTTTTT. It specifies CASSLPGGSSTGELFF. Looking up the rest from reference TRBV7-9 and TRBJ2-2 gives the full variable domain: DTGVSQNPRHKITKRGQNVTFRCDPISEHNRLYWYRQTLGQGPEFLTYFQNEAQLEKSRLLSDRFSAERPKGSFSTLEIQRTEQGDSAMYLCASSLPGGSSTGELFFGEGSRLTVL.

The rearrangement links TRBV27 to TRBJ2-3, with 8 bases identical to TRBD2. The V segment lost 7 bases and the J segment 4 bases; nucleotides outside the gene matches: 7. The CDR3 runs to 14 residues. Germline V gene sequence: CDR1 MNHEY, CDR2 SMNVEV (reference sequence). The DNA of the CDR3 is TGTGCCAGCACCTCCGGGAGGGGAGCAGATACGCAGTATTTT. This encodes CASTSGRGADTQYF.

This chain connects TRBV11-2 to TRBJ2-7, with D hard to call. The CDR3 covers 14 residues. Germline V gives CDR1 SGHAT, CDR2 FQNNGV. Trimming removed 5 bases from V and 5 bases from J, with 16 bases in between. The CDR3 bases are TGTGCCAGCAGCACCCCGAATTCGTGGAACGAGCAGTACTTC. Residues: CASSTPNSWNEQYF.

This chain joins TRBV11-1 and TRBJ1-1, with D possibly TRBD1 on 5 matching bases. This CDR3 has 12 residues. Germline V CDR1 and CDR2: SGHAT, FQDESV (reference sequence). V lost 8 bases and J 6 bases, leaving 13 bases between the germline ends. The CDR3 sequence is CASGPWGAEAFF. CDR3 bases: TGTGCCAGCGGCCCCTGGGGGGCTGAAGCTTTCTTT.

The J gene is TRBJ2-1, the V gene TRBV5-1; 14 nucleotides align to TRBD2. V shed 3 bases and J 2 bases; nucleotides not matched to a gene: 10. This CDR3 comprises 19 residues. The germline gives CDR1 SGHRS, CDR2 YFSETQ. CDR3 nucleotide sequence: TGCGCCAGCAGCTCTGGGACTAGCGGGAGCCCCAGTCCCTACAATGAGCAGTTCTTC. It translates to CASSSGTSGSPSPYNEQFF.

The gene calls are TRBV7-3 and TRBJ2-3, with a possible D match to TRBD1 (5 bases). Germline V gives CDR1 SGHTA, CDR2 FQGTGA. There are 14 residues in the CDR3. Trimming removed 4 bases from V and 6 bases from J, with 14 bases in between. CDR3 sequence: CASSSQGSSDTQYF. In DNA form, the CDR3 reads TGTGCCAGCAGCTCCCAGGGTTCTTCGGATACGCAGTATTTT.

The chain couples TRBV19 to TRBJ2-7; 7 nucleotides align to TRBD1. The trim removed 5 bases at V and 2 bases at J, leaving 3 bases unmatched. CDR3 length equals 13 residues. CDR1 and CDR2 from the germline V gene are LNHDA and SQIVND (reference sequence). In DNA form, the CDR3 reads TGTGCCAGTAGTCGACAGGGCACCTACGAGCAGTACTTC. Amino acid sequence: CASSRQGTYEQYF. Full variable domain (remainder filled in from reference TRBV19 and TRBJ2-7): DGGITQSPKYLFRKEGQNVTLSCEQNLNHDAMYWYRQDPGQGLRLIYYSQIVNDFQKGDIAEGYSVSREKKESFPLTVTSAQKNPTAFYLCASSRQGTYEQYFGPGTRLTVT.